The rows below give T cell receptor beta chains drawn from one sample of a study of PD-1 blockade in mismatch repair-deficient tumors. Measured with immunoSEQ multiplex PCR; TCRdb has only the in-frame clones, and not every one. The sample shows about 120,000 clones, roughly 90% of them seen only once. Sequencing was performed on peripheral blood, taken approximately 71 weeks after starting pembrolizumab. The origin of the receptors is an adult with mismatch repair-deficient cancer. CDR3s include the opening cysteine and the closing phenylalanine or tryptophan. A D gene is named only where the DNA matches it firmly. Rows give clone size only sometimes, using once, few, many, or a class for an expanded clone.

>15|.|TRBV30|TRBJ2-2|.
CAWSLGYSNTGELFF
TGTGCCTGGAGTCTCGGCTATTCAAACACCGGGGAGCTGTTTTTT
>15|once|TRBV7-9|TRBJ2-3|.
CASSPPVTSTDTQYF
TGTGCCAGCAGCCCTCCGGTTACTAGCACAGATACGCAGTATTTT
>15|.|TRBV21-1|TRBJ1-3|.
CASRHRGWRSNTIYF
TGTGCCAGCAGACATCGGGGGTGGCGTTCAAACACCATATATTTT
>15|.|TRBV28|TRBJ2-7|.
CASSLSGRMSYEQYF
TGTGCCAGCAGTTTATCGGGACGGATGTCCTACGAGCAGTACTTC
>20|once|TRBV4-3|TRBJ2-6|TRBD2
CASSQFVGISGGSGANVLTF
TGCGCCAGCAGCCAATTTGTTGGGATTTCGGGGGGCTCTGGGGCCAACGTCCTGACTTTC
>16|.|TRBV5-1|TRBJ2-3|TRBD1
CASSHRRDSSTDTQYF
TGCGCCAGCAGCCACCGAAGGGACAGTAGCACAGATACGCAGTATTTT
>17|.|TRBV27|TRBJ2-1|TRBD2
CASSILGRTSGIGEQFF
TGTGCCAGCAGTATCCTGGGGAGGACTAGCGGGATTGGAGAGCAGTTCTTC
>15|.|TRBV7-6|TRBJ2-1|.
CASSHYPGQPNEQFF
TGTGCCAGCAGCCATTACCCGGGACAACCCAATGAGCAGTTCTTC
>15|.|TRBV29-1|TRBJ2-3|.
CSVEGPRAGTDTQYF
TGCAGCGTTGAAGGCCCCAGGGCAGGCACAGATACGCAGTATTTT
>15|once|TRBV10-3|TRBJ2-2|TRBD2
CAIRTSGTRTGELFF
TGTGCCATCAGGACTAGCGGGACTCGCACCGGGGAGCTGTTTTTT
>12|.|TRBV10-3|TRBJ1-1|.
CAISTVNTEAFF
TGTGCCATCTCCACAGTGAACACTGAAGCTTTCTTT
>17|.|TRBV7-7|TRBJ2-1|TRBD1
CASSPRGTGGLNNEQFF
TGTGCTAGCAGCCCCAGAGGTACAGGGGGTTTAAACAATGAGCAGTTCTTC
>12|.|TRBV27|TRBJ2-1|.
CASSLGVSEQFF
TGTGCCAGCAGCCTAGGAGTGAGTGAGCAGTTCTTC
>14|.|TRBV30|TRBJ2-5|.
CAWVPGGVGETQYF
TGTGCCTGGGTCCCAGGGGGGGTAGGAGAGACCCAGTACTTC
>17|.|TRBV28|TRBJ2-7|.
CASSSPLTRVGGYEQYF
TGTGCCAGCAGTTCCCCCCTTACACGGGTAGGGGGGTACGAGCAGTACTTC
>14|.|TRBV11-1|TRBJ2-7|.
CASSRWGGTYEQYF
TGTGCCAGCAGCCGGTGGGGCGGGACCTACGAGCAGTACTTC
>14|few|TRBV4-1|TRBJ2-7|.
CASSQDPGPYEQYF
TGCGCCAGCAGCCAAGACCCTGGGCCCTACGAGCAGTACTTC
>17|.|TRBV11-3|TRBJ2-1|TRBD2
CASSPGLREGPGNEQFF
TGTGCCAGCAGCCCGGGGTTGCGGGAGGGTCCGGGCAATGAGCAGTTCTTC
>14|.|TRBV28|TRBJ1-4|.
CASSRGLGIEKLFF
TGTGCCAGCAGTAGGGGGTTAGGGATTGAAAAACTGTTTTTT
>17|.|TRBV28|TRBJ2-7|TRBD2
CASSLGPSGRKVYEQYF
TGTGCCAGCAGTTTAGGCCCCAGCGGGAGGAAAGTCTACGAGCAGTACTTC
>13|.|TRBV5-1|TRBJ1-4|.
CASSPGRPEKLFF
TGCGCCAGCAGCCCAGGACGGCCGGAAAAACTGTTTTTT
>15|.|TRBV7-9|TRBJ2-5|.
CASSLEVRRQETQYF
TGTGCCAGCAGCTTGGAAGTTCGGCGGCAAGAGACCCAGTACTTC
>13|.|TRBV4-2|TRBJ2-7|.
CASSLTLSNEQYF
TGTGCCAGCAGCCTGACTCTGTCCAACGAGCAGTACTTC
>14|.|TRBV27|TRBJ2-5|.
CASSLIPQSGTQYF
TGTGCCAGCAGTTTAATTCCACAGAGTGGGACCCAGTACTTC
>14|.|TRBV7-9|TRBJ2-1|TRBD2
CASGLAGDTNEQFF
TGTGCCAGCGGTTTAGCGGGAGATACAAATGAGCAGTTCTTC
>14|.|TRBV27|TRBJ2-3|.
CASSFSGGADTQYF
TGTGCCAGCAGTTTCTCAGGGGGGGCAGATACGCAGTATTTT
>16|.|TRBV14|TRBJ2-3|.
CASSQGAGFSTDTQYF
TGTGCCAGCAGCCAAGGGGCCGGATTTAGCACAGATACGCAGTATTTT
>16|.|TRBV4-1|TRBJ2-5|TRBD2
CASSSPQLAGQETQYF
TGCGCCAGCAGCTCCCCGCAACTAGCGGGACAAGAGACCCAGTACTTC
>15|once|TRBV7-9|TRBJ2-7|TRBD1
CASSPRDRPSYEQYF
TGTGCCAGCAGCCCGCGGGACAGGCCCTCCTACGAGCAGTACTTC
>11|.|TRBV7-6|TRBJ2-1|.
CASKRVREQFF
TGTGCCAGCAAGAGGGTGCGTGAGCAGTTCTTC